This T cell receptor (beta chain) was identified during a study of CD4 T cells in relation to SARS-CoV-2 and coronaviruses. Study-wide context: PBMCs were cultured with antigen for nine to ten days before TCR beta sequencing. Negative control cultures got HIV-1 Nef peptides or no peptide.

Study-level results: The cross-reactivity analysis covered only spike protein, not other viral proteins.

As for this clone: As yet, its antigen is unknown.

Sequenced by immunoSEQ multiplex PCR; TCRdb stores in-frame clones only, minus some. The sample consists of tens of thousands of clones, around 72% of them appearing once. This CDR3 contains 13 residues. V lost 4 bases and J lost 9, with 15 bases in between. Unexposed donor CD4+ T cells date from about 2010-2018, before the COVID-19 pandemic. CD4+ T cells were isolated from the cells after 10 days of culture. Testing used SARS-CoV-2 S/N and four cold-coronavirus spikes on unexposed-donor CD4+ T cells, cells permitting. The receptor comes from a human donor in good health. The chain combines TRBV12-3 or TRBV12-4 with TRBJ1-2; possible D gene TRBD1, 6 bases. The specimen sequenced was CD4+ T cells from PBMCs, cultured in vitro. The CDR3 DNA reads TGTGCCAGCAGTTCAACAGGGCGTTTAAGCTACACCTTC. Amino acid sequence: CASSSTGRLSYTF.